This T cell receptor (beta chain) was recorded in a study of T cell repertoires in cytomegalovirus infection. Study background: It was the public TCR beta signatures that indicated both CMV infection and matching HLA type.

Broader study findings: The ex vivo response showed dominance by HLA-C-restricted CMV-specific TCR beta clonotypes. The cumulative frequency of public TCR beta families distinguished individuals who carried CMV together with the relevant HLA.

Per the germline V gene, CDR1 is SGHAT and CDR2 is FQNNGV. CDR3 length: 16 amino acids. Trimming left V 5 bases short and J 8 bases short, with 21 bases between. TCRdb processed the reads anew with MiXCR; each CDR3 protein has one entry. The sample has about 98,000 distinct CDR3 sequences; approximately 16% are singletons. This clonotype was seen only a few times. Antigen: not known. Sequencing was carried out using PBMCs. The sequence was obtained from a human donor in good health (CMV status not recorded). Some clones in this sample may be carry-over from other donors' samples. The rearrangement links TRBV11-2 to TRBJ1-4; maybe TRBD1 (6 bases). The CDR3 is CASSPGRGMTREKLFF. Here the CDR3 DNA reads TGTGCCAGCAGCCCCGGCAGGGGCATGACTCGGGAAAAACTGTTTTTT.